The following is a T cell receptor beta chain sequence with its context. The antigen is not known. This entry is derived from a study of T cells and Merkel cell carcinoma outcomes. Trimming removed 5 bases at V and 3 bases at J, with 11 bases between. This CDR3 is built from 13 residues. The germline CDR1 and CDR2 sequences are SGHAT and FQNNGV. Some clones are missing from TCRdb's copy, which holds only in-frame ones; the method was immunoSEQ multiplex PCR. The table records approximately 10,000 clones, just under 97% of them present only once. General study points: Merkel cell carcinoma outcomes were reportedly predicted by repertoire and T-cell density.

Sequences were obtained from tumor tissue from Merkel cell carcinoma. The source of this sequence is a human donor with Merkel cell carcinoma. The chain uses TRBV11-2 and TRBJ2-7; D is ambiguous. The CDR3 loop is CASSPSGNYEQYF. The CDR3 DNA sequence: TGTGCCAGCAGCCCCTCTGGGAACTACGAGCAGTACTTC.